This T cell receptor (beta chain) originates from a study of CD8+CD57+ T cells in acquired aplastic anemia. The overall study: Sorted CD4+ and CD8+ cells gave a mean 3.2 ug DNA, range about 0.19 to 27.4 ug. The study's findings and limits: Statistical testing detected no significant gap in CD8+ Simpson's diversity between patients and controls.

This clonotype was seen ten or more times. The antigen is unknown. Profiling that covered TCR beta VDJ and CDR3 relied on genomic DNA as its template. TCRdb fed the reads into MiXCR, producing one record per CDR3 protein. The sample carries roughly 190,000 distinct CDR3 sequences, less than 70% recorded once. The clonotype comes from a human donor in good health, serving as a control. Material for sequencing was sorted CD4+, CD8+, or CD8+CD57+ T cells (not recorded which) from PBMCs.

In DNA, the CDR3 is TGTGCCAGCAGCGTAGGCGGGGGACCCCAAGAGACCCAGTACTTC. Its protein product is CASSVGGGPQETQYF. The rearrangement links TRBV9 to TRBJ2-5; 7 bases are shared with TRBD2. The CDR3 covers 15 residues. The V gene end was trimmed by 0 bases and the J gene end by 1 base; junction bases not matched to a gene: 3. The germline CDR1 and CDR2 sequences are SGDLS and YYNGEE.